The present T cell receptor (beta chain) was sequenced within a study of blood T cell repertoires in COVID-19. Study in general: Sources were T cells, B-cell-depleted T cells, or PBMCs; the material itself was cDNA or gDNA.

V lost 4 bases, J lost 1 base, and 4 bases lay in between. CDR3 size: 12 residues. Germline lookup yields CDR1 MDHEN and CDR2 SYDVKM. How the authors handled the data: Estimates of nucleated cell counts were drawn from the amplification of reference gene primers. Assay used: immunoSEQ multiplex PCR; TCRdb lists only in-frame clones, some missing. V and J calls and clone size are those listed in that table; D and trimming were worked out from the DNA. Of roughly 250,000 clones in the sample, around nine tenths are singletons; the top ten hold under 2.5%. The sample was peripheral blood. This chain connects TRBV28 to TRBJ1-2; D is uncertain. The receptor's source is a woman in her 40s who had recovered from COVID-19. The CDR3: CASSYNNYGYTF. The CDR3, as DNA: TGTGCCAGCAGTTATAATAACTATGGCTACACCTTC.